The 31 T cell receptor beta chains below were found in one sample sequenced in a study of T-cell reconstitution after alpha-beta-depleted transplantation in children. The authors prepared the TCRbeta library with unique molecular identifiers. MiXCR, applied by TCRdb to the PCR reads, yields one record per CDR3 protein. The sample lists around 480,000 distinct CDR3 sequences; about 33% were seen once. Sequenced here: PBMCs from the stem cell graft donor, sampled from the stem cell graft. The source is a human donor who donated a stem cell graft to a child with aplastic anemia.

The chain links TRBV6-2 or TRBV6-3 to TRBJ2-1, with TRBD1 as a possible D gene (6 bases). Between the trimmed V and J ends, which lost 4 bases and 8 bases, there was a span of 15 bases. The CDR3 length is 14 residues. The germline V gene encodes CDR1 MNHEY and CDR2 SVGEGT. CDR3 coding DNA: TGTGCCAGCAGTTGGCAGGGGTATGGCGATGAGCAGTTCTTC. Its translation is CASSWQGYGDEQFF.

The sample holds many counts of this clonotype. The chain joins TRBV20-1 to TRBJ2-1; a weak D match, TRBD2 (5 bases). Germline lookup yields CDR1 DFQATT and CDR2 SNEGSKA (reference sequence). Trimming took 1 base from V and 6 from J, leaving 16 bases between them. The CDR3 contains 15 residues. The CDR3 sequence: CSARVLARSGNEQFF. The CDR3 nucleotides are TGCAGTGCTAGAGTCCTAGCAAGGTCGGGCAATGAGCAGTTCTTC.

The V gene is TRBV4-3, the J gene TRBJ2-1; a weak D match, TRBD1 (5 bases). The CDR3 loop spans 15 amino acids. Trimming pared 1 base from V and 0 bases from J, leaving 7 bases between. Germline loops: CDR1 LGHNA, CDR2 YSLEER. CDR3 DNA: TGCGCCAGCAGCCAAGCAGGGATCTCCTACAATGAGCAGTTCTTC. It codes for CASSQAGISYNEQFF.

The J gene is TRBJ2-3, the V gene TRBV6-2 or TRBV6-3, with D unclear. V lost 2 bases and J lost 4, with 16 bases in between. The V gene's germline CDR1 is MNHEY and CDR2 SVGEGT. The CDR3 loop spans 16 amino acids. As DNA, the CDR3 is TGTGCCAGCAGTTACGGGCCCCAGGAAATGTCAGATACGCAGTATTTT. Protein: CASSYGPQEMSDTQYF.

CDR3 residues: CASSLALGSYNEQFF. The CDR3 DNA is TGTGCCAGCAGTTTAGCCCTTGGATCCTACAATGAGCAGTTCTTC. J is TRBJ2-1 and V is TRBV12-3 or TRBV12-4, with D unclear. This CDR3 is built from 15 residues. Between the trimmed V and J ends, which lost 0 bases and 1 base, there was a span of 7 bases.

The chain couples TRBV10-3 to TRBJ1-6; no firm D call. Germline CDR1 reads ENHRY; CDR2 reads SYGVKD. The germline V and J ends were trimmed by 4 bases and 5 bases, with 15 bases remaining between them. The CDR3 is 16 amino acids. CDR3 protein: CAISVGSGDDNSPLHF. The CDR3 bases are TGTGCCATCAGTGTGGGGTCGGGAGATGATAATTCACCCCTCCACTTT.

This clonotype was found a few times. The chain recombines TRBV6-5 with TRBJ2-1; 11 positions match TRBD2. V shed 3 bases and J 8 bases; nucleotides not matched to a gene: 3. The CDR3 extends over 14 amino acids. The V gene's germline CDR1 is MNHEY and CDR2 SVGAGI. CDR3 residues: CASSYSGRGDEQFF. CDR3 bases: TGTGCCAGCAGTTATAGCGGGAGGGGAGATGAGCAGTTCTTC.

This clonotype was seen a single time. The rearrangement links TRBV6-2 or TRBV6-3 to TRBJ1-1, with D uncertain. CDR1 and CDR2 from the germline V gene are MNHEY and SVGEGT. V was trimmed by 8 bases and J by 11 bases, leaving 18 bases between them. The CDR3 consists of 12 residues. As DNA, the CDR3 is TGTGCCAGCCGTACCTCGAAATTTGTTGCTTTCTTT. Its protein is CASRTSKFVAFF.

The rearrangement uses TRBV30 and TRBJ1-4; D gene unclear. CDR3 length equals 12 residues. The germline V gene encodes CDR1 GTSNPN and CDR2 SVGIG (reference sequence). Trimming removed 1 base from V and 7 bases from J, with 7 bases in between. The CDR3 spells CAWSGTSEKLFF. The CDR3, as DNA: TGTGCCTGGAGTGGAACCAGTGAAAAACTGTTTTTT. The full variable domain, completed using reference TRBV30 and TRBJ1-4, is SQTIHQWPATLVQPVGSPLSLECTVEGTSNPNLYWYRQAAGRGLQLLFYSVGIGQISSEVPQNLSASRPQDRQFILSSKKLLLSDSGFYLCAWSGTSEKLFFGSGTQLSVL.

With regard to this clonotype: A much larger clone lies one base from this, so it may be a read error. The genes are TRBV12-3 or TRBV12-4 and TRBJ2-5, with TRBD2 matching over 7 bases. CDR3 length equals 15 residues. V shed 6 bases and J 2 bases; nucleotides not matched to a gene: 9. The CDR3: CASSPGPAGQETQYF. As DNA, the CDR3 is TGTGCCAGCAGCCCTGGACCAGCGGGACAAGAGACCCAGTACTTC.

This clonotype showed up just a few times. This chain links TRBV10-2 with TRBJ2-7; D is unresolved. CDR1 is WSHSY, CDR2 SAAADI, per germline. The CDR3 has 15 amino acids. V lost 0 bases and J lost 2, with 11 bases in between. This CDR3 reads CASSESIGPPYEQYV. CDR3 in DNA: TGCGCCAGCAGTGAGTCGATAGGCCCCCCCTACGAGCAGTACGTC.

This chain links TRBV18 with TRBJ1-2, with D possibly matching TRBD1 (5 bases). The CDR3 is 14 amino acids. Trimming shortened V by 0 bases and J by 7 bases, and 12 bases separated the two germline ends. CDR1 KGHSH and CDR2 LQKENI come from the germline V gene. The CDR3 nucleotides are TGTGCCAGCTCACCACCCAGGGAACAATCTGGCTACACCTTC. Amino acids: CASSPPREQSGYTF.

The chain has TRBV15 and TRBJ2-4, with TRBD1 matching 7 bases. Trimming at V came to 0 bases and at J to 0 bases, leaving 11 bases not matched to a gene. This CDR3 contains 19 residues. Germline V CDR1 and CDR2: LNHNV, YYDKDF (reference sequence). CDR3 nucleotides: TGTGCCACCAGCAGAGATTCGGGGACAGCGCTTTTAGCCAAAAACATTCAGTACTTC. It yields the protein CATSRDSGTALLAKNIQYF.

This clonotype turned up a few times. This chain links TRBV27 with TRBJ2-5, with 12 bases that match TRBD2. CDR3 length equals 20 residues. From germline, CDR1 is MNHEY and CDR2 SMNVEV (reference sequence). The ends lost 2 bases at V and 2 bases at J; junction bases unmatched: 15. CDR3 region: CASSLISSGRAKGEQETQYF. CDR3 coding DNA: TGTGCCAGCAGTTTAATATCTAGCGGGAGGGCCAAGGGAGAACAAGAGACCCAGTACTTC.

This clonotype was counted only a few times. CDR3 nucleotide sequence: TGCAGTGCTGGGGCAGGGAGTATGAACACTGAAGCTTTCTTT. Its translation is CSAGAGSMNTEAFF. This chain uses TRBV20-1 with TRBJ1-1; D perhaps matches TRBD1 (5 bases). The CDR3 has 14 residues. V lost 5 bases, J lost 0 bases, and 13 bases lay in between. Germline loops: CDR1 DFQATT, CDR2 SNEGSKA (reference sequence).

For the CDR3, the DNA is TGCGCCAGCAGCCCCCAAGCGGGAGGTGGGTGGGATGAGCAGTTCTTC. This encodes CASSPQAGGGWDEQFF. V gene TRBV4-3 combines with J gene TRBJ2-1; 9 bases match TRBD2. Germline assignment: CDR1 LGHNA and CDR2 YSLEER. This CDR3 is 16 amino acids long. Losses at the gene ends were 4 bases for V and 8 bases for J; bases not matched to a gene: 12.

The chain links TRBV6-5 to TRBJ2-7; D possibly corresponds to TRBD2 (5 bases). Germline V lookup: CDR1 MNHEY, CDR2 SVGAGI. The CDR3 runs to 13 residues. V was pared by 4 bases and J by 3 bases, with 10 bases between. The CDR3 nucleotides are TGTGCCAGCAGTTTCGGGGATTTCTACGAGCAGTACTTC. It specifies CASSFGDFYEQYF.

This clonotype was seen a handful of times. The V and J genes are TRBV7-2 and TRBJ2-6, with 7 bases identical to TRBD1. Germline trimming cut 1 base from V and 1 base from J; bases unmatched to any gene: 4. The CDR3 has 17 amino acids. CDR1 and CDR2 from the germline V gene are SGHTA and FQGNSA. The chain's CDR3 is CASSLGRTGSGANVLTF. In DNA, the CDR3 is TGTGCCAGCAGCTTAGGGAGGACAGGATCTGGGGCCAACGTCCTGACTTTC.

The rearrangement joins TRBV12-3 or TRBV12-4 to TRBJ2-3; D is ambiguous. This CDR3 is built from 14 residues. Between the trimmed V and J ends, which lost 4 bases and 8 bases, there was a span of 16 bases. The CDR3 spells CASSSRQVRSTQYF. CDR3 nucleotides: TGTGCCAGCAGTTCCAGGCAAGTTAGGTCTACGCAGTATTTT.

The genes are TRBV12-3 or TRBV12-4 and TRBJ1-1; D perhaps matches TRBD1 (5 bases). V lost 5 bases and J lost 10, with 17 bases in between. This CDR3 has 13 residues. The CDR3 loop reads CASSRDRAVAAFF. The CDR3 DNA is TGTGCCAGCAGTCGGGACCGCGCGGTGGCAGCTTTCTTT.

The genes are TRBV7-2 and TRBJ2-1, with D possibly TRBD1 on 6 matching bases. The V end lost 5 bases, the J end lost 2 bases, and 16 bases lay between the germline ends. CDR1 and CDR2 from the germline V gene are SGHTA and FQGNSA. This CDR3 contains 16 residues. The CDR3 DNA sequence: TGTGCCAGCAGCCCAAGGGGGACCTCTACCTACAATGAGCAGTTCTTC. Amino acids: CASSPRGTSTYNEQFF.

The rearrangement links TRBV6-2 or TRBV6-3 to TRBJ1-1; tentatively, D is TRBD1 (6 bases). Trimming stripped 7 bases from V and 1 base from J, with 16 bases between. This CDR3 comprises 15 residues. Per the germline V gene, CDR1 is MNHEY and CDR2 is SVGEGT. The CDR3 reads CASIMGTFENTEAFF. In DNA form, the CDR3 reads TGTGCCAGCATTATGGGGACATTCGAGAACACTGAAGCTTTCTTT.

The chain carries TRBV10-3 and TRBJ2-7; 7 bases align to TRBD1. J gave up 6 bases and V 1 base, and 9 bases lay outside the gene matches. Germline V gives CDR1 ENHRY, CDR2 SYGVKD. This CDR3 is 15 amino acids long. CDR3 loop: CAISEWATGTPEQYV. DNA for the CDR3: TGTGCCATCAGTGAGTGGGCGACAGGGACCCCCGAGCAGTACGTC.

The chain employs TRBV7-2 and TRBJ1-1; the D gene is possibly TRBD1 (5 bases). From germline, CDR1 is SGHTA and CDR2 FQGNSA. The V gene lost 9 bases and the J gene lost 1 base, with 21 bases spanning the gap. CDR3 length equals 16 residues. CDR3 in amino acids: CASMREGSVRNTEAFF. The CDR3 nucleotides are TGTGCCAGTATGAGGGAGGGGTCGGTTAGGAACACTGAAGCTTTCTTT.

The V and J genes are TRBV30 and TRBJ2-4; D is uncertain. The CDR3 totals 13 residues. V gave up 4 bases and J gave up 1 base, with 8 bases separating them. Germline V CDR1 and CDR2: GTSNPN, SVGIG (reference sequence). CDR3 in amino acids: CAWTPYAKNIQYF. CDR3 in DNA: TGTGCCTGGACCCCTTACGCCAAAAACATTCAGTACTTC.

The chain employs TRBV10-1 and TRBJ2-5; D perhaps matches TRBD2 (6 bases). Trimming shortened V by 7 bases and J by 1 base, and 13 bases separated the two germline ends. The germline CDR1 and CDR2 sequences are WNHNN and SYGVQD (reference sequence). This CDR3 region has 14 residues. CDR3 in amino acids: CASNGREAQETQYF. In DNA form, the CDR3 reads TGCGCCAGCAACGGCAGGGAGGCCCAAGAGACCCAGTACTTC.

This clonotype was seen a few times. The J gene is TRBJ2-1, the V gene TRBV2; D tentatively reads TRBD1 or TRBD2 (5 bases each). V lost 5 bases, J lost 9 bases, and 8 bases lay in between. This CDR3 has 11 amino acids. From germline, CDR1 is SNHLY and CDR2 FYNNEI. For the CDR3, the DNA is TGTGCCAGCAGTTGGGACGCTGAGCAGTTCTTC. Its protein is CASSWDAEQFF.

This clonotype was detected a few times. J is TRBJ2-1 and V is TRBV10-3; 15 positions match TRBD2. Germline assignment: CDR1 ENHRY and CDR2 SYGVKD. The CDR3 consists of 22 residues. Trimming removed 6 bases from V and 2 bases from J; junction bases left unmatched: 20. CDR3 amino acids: CAISSSIPGGLAGGRTYNEQFF. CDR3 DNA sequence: TGTGCCATCAGCTCCTCTATCCCCGGGGGACTAGCGGGAGGCCGAACCTACAATGAGCAGTTCTTC.

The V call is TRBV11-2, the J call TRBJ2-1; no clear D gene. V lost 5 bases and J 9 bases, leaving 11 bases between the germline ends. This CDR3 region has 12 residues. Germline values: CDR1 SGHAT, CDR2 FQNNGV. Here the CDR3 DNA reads TGTGCCAGCAGCCTTAGGAAGGGTGAGCAGTTCTTC. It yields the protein CASSLRKGEQFF.

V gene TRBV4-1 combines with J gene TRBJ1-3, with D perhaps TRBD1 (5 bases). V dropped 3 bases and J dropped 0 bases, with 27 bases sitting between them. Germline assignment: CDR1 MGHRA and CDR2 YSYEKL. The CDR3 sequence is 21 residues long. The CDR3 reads CASSQRILGAFIDSSGNTIYF. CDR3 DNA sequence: TGCGCCAGCAGCCAGCGCATTCTTGGGGCCTTCATTGACAGCTCTGGAAACACCATATATTTT.

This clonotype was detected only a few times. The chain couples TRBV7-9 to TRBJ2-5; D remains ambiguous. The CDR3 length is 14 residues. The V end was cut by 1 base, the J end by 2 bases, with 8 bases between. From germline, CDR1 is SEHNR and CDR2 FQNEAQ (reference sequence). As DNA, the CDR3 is TGTGCCAGCAGCTTAGTTACCCAGCAAGAGACCCAGTACTTC. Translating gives CASSLVTQQETQYF.